The TCR beta chain described here comes from a study of identical twins. This clonotype was observed at least ten times. Antigen: not known. All donors comprised healthy Caucasians. A universal primer site arose from template switching, and cDNA bore unique molecular identifiers. TCRdb analysed the 5' RACE reads with MiXCR anew, one entry per CDR3 protein. This table holds about 810,000 distinct CDR3 sequences, about 12% found once. In germline, CDR1 is SGHAT, CDR2 FQNNGV. The V gene lost 3 bases and the J gene lost 2 bases, with 23 bases spanning the gap. CDR3 length: 19 residues. Broader study findings: Some out-of-frame alpha sequences were shared by twins, and these showed excess low generation probability. Modeled out-of-frame TCR alpha sharing in monozygotic twins fell below observed levels.

These data were also filed under a second study, of yellow fever vaccine responses in identical twins.

This TCR came from a woman under 30 in good health. V and J are TRBV11-2 and TRBJ1-3, with a weak D call TRBD1 (6 bases). Sample: PBMCs. The CDR3 here is CASSFRSPPTGRTGNTIYF. CDR3 nucleotides: TGTGCCAGCAGCTTTAGGTCCCCTCCTACAGGGCGAACTGGAAACACCATATATTTT.